The 27 T cell receptor beta chains presented below share a single source sample, sequenced in a study of T cell responses to AZD1222 COVID-19 vaccine. Measured with immunoSEQ multiplex PCR; TCRdb has only the in-frame clones, and not every one. This sample has around 190,000 clones, with around 94% found just once. The input for sequencing was peripheral blood, taken on day 0 of AZD1222 vaccination. The receptors were gathered from an adult in good health.

The genes are TRBV4-3 and TRBJ1-3, with D unresolved. CDR3 length equals 15 residues. Looked up from germline, CDR1 is LGHNA and CDR2 is YSLEER. V lost 0 bases and J lost 2, with 8 bases in between. The CDR3 spells CASSQDVTAGNTIYF. The CDR3 region has the DNA TGCGCCAGCAGCCAAGATGTCACCGCTGGAAACACCATATATTTT.

The chain joins TRBV5-1 to TRBJ1-2, with D possibly being TRBD1 (5 bases). Per germline, CDR1 SGHRS and CDR2 YFSETQ. The CDR3 contains 14 residues. V dropped 2 bases and J dropped 4 bases, with 12 bases sitting between them. The CDR3 coding sequence is TGCGCCAGCAGCTTCGAAAGACAGATCTATGGCTACACCTTC. Translated, it gives CASSFERQIYGYTF. The full variable domain, with the rest looked up from reference TRBV5-1 and TRBJ1-2, is KAGVTQTPRYLIKTRGQQVTLSCSPISGHRSVSWYQQTPGQGLQFLFEYFSETQRNKGNFPGRFSGRQFSNSRSEMNVSTLELGDSALYLCASSFERQIYGYTFGSGTRLTVV.

V usage is TRBV23-1 and J usage is TRBJ1-1; 9 bases are a match to TRBD1. TRBV23-1 is an open reading frame whose function is uncertain. V lost 4 bases to trimming and J lost 5 bases; unmatched junction nucleotides: 11. The CDR3 spans 16 residues. The CDR3, as DNA: TGCGCCAGCAGTCCCAACGCCGACAGGGGGGTTACTGAAGCTTTCTTT. This sequence encodes CASSPNADRGVTEAFF.

The chain joins TRBV5-1 to TRBJ2-2, with D perhaps matching TRBD1 or TRBD2 (5 bases each). Germline V gene data show CDR1 as SGHRS and CDR2 as YFSETQ. Trimming cost V 1 base and J 1 base, with 14 bases left between them. There are 17 residues in the CDR3. CDR3 amino acids: CASSLLLGTENTGELFF. The DNA of the CDR3 is TGCGCCAGCAGCTTGTTGCTGGGGACCGAGAACACCGGGGAGCTGTTTTTT.

The J gene is TRBJ2-1, the V gene TRBV11-2; 11 nucleotides line up with TRBD2. This CDR3 is built from 15 residues. CDR1 and CDR2 (germline): SGHAT, FQNNGV. V was pared by 3 bases and J by 4 bases, with 2 bases of the junction left unmatched. The CDR3 DNA is TGTGCCAGCAGCTTTAGCGGGGGGGCTTACAATGAGCAGTTCTTC. As protein: CASSFSGGAYNEQFF.

The chain joins TRBV7-9 to TRBJ1-6, with 11 positions matching TRBD1. V trimming: 5 bases; J trimming: 6 bases; junction bases outside the gene matches: 6. From germline, CDR1 is SEHNR and CDR2 FQNEAQ (reference sequence). This CDR3 has 16 residues. CDR3 sequence (DNA): TGTGCCAGCAGCCCCTGGACAGGGGGCTCTAATTCACCCCTCCACTTT. Translating it yields CASSPWTGGSNSPLHF.

The chain recombines TRBV2 with TRBJ1-6, with D hard to call. CDR1 is SNHLY, CDR2 FYNNEI, per germline. This CDR3 contains 12 residues. Trimming took 6 bases from V and 9 from J, leaving 9 bases between them. This chain's CDR3 is CASRPPSSPLHF. The CDR3 DNA is TGTGCCAGCAGACCTCCAAGTTCACCCCTCCACTTT.

V gene TRBV28 combines with J gene TRBJ1-1; tentative D call: TRBD1 (5 bases). V lost 2 bases and J lost 8, with 9 bases in between. Per germline, CDR1 MDHEN and CDR2 SYDVKM. The CDR3 runs to 12 residues. The CDR3 loop is CASSLIRTEAFF. The CDR3, as DNA: TGTGCCAGCAGTTTAATTAGGACAGAAGCTTTCTTT.

This chain uses TRBV9 with TRBJ1-5; no reliable D call. Trimming removed 0 bases at V and 1 base at J, with 17 bases between. Per the germline V gene, CDR1 is SGDLS and CDR2 is YYNGEE. The CDR3 spans 18 residues. In nucleotides, the CDR3 is TGTGCCAGCAGCGTAGGTACCCCCGTCCCTGGGAGCAATCAGCCCCAGCATTTT. The encoded protein is CASSVGTPVPGSNQPQHF.

The chain couples TRBV12-3 or TRBV12-4 to TRBJ1-5, with D possibly TRBD1 on 5 matching bases. Trimming stripped 6 bases from V and 7 bases from J, with 10 bases between. This CDR3 spans 12 amino acids. CDR3 sequence reads: CASRSGEQPQHF. The DNA for the CDR3 is TGTGCCAGCAGGTCGGGGGAACAGCCCCAGCATTTT.

The chain uses TRBV7-9 and TRBJ2-2; the D gene is possibly TRBD1 (6 bases). CDR1 is SEHNR, CDR2 FQNEAQ, per germline (reference sequence). Trimming shortened V by 3 bases and J by 7 bases, and 12 bases separated the two germline ends. CDR3 size: 14 residues. This CDR3 is CASSFTGHGGELFF. The CDR3 DNA reads as TGTGCCAGCAGCTTTACAGGGCATGGCGGGGAGCTGTTTTTT.

J is TRBJ2-2 and V is TRBV5-6; D is perhaps TRBD2 (5 bases). V shed 4 bases and J shed 1 base, with 14 bases lying between them. Germline CDR1 is SGHDT and CDR2 is YYEEEE. This CDR3 spans 16 amino acids. CDR3 loop: CASSRNSGKNTGELFF. The CDR3 DNA is TGTGCCAGCAGCCGGAACTCCGGGAAGAACACCGGGGAGCTGTTTTTT.

The chain is built from TRBV9 and TRBJ2-2, with 9 bases fitting TRBD2. This CDR3 is built from 16 residues. Germline CDR1 SGDLS, CDR2 YYNGEE. Unmatched junction bases numbered 7, after V lost 3 bases and J lost 4 bases. The DNA of the CDR3 is TGTGCCAGCAGCGGCTATAGCGGGGGAAGCACCGGGGAGCTGTTTTTT. Its protein product is CASSGYSGGSTGELFF.

The rearrangement links TRBV27 to TRBJ2-7, with D hard to call. CDR3 length: 13 residues. CDR1 and CDR2 (germline): MNHEY, SMNVEV (reference sequence). Trimming took 0 bases from V and 2 from J, leaving 5 bases between them. CDR3 nucleotide sequence: TGTGCCAGCAGTTTATCCCCAGCCTACGAGCAGTACTTC. This translates into CASSLSPAYEQYF.

J is TRBJ1-2 and V is TRBV7-3, with D hard to call. This CDR3 is 12 amino acids long. Germline-derived CDR1 and CDR2 are SGHTA and FQGTGA. Trimming took 5 bases from V and 5 from J, leaving 9 bases between them. The CDR3 DNA sequence: TGTGCCAGCAGCAAGGACGGATATGGCTACACCTTC. Translation gives CASSKDGYGYTF. The full variable domain, with the rest looked up from reference TRBV7-3 and TRBJ1-2, is GAGVSQTPSNKVTEKGKYVELRCDPISGHTALYWYRQSLGQGPEFLIYFQGTGAADDSGLPNDRFFAVRPEGSVSTLKIQRTERGDSAVYLCASSKDGYGYTFGSGTRLTVV.

This rearrangement joins TRBV4-1 to TRBJ1-5; D gene uncertain. V lost 5 bases and J lost 0, with 11 bases in between. This CDR3 has 15 residues. CDR1 is MGHRA, CDR2 YSYEKL, per germline. This CDR3 reads CASSAYSDSNQPQHF. The CDR3 DNA reads as TGCGCCAGCAGCGCCTACTCCGATAGCAATCAGCCCCAGCATTTT.

The chain recombines TRBV6-1 with TRBJ2-7, with a possible D match to TRBD1 (6 bases). The V end lost 3 bases, the J end lost 6 bases, and 12 bases lay between the germline ends. Germline values: CDR1 MNHNS, CDR2 SASEGT. The CDR3 totals 13 residues. The CDR3 DNA follows: TGTGCCAGCAGTGAGGCAGGGGTGCGCGAGCAGTACTTC. The encoded protein is CASSEAGVREQYF.

CDR3 loop: CASSLDRAKLFF. CDR3 nucleotide sequence: TGTGCCAGCAGTCTGGACAGGGCGAAACTGTTTTTT. The rearrangement joins TRBV12-3 or TRBV12-4 to TRBJ1-4; 8 bases align to TRBD1. The CDR3 runs to 12 residues. The V and J ends lost 5 bases and 11 bases, in that order; junction bases with no gene match: 4.

This sequence joins TRBV3-1 (or the pseudogene TRBV3-2) and TRBJ1-5; D might be TRBD1 (5 bases). The ends were cut back, 1 base at V and 8 bases at J, with 9 bases in the middle. In germline, CDR1 is LGHDT, CDR2 YNNKEL (reference sequence). The CDR3 is 13 residues long. For the CDR3, the DNA is TGTGCCAGCAGCCAAGGCGGGGGTAAGCCCCAGCATTTT. Translation gives CASSQGGGKPQHF.

The rearrangement uses TRBV3-1 (or the pseudogene TRBV3-2) and TRBJ1-6; D unclear. In germline, CDR1 is LGHDT, CDR2 YNNKEL (reference sequence). The V and J ends lost 5 bases and 3 bases respectively, with 11 bases between them. This CDR3 is built from 15 residues. The CDR3 sequence is CASSSTVGYNSPLHF. The CDR3 coding sequence is TGTGCCAGCAGCAGTACAGTAGGCTATAATTCACCCCTCCACTTT.

This clone came up once. The chain has TRBV7-8 and TRBJ2-1; 12 bases fit TRBD1. Germline trimming cut 2 bases from V and 7 bases from J; bases unmatched to any gene: 6. The CDR3 extends over 16 amino acids. Germline loops: CDR1 SGHVS, CDR2 FQNEAQ. The chain's CDR3 is CASSLLGGQGANEQFF. In DNA form, the CDR3 reads TGTGCCAGCAGCTTACTCGGGGGACAGGGGGCGAATGAGCAGTTCTTC.

The genes are TRBV6-5 and TRBJ2-7; a possible D gene is TRBD1 (6 bases). V was pared by 4 bases and J by 5 bases, with 12 bases between. The germline V gene has CDR1 MNHEY and CDR2 SVGAGI. The CDR3 is 13 residues long. CDR3 DNA sequence: TGTGCCAGCAGTTCTCTCAGGGGCCACGAGCAGTACTTC. This gives the protein CASSSLRGHEQYF.

This rearrangement joins TRBV28 to TRBJ2-6; 7 positions agree with TRBD1. In germline, CDR1 is MDHEN, CDR2 SYDVKM. The CDR3 has 17 residues. J gave up 0 bases and V 5 bases, and 7 bases lay outside the gene matches. CDR3 region: CASSATTGNSGANVLTF. DNA for the CDR3: TGTGCCAGCAGTGCCACGACAGGGAACTCTGGGGCCAACGTCCTGACTTTC.

The chain employs TRBV7-6 and TRBJ2-3; D uncertain. The CDR3 totals 15 residues. V was shortened by 1 base and J by 2 bases, with 10 bases between the two germline ends. CDR1 SGHVS and CDR2 FNYEAQ come from the germline V gene. The CDR3, as DNA: TGTGCCAGCAGCTTAGGGTCGGTCACCACAGATACGCAGTATTTT. Translating it yields CASSLGSVTTDTQYF.

V is TRBV5-1 and J is TRBJ1-5, with D tentatively TRBD1 (6 bases). The length of the CDR3 is 14 residues. Germline lookup yields CDR1 SGHRS and CDR2 YFSETQ. Trimming removed 4 bases at V and 4 bases at J, with 12 bases between. This CDR3 reads CASSQMGANQPQHF. The DNA of the CDR3 is TGCGCCAGCAGCCAGATGGGGGCAAATCAGCCCCAGCATTTT.

The V gene is TRBV7-2, the J gene TRBJ1-6, with 9 bases fitting TRBD1. The J segment lost 8 bases and the V segment lost 1 base, leaving 6 bases of the junction unmatched. This CDR3 is 16 amino acids long. CDR1 is SGHTA, CDR2 FQGNSA, per germline. The CDR3 DNA follows: TGTGCCAGCAGCTTAGATGGACAGGGGTTGCATTCACCCCTCCACTTT. Protein: CASSLDGQGLHSPLHF.

The chain couples TRBV7-9 to TRBJ2-5, with D unclear. The CDR3 is made up of 15 amino acids. V was shortened by 4 bases and J by 1 base, with 13 bases between the two germline ends. Germline CDR1 SEHNR, CDR2 FQNEAQ (reference sequence). The CDR3 DNA reads as TGTGCCAGCAGCTCATGGACGGACCTCCAAGAGACCCAGTACTTC. Translation gives CASSSWTDLQETQYF.